The 7 T cell receptor beta chains below were found in one sample sequenced in a study of blood T cell repertoires in COVID-19. Using immunoSEQ multiplex PCR, the repertoire was profiled, and TCRdb retains in-frame clones only, with some absent. In the table there are about 2,600 clones, around 90% of which are singletons. The sequenced sample consisted of peripheral blood. These receptors were obtained from a man aged 65 to 79 with active COVID-19.

This rearrangement joins TRBV18 to TRBJ2-5, with D possibly matching TRBD1 (6 bases). Trimming removed 4 bases at V and 6 bases at J, with 9 bases between. The CDR3 loop spans 12 amino acids. The germline CDR1 and CDR2 sequences are KGHSH and LQKENI. CDR3 nucleotide sequence: TGTGCCAGCTCACGAACAGGGCAGACCCAGTACTTC. Its protein product is CASSRTGQTQYF.

The genes are TRBV7-9 and TRBJ2-5; 10 bases align to TRBD2. Trimming took 7 bases from V and 3 from J; bases not matched to a gene: 5. The CDR3 length is 14 residues. CDR1 and CDR2 (germline): SEHNR, FQNEAQ (reference sequence). The chain's CDR3 is CASIKAGGKETQYF. In nucleotides, the CDR3 is TGTGCCAGCATCAAAGCGGGGGGGAAAGAGACCCAGTACTTC. Full variable domain (remainder filled in from reference TRBV7-9 and TRBJ2-5): DTGVSQNPRHKITKRGQNVTFRCDPISEHNRLYWYRQTLGQGPEFLTYFQNEAQLEKSRLLSDRFSAERPKGSFSTLEIQRTEQGDSAMYLCASIKAGGKETQYFGPGTRLLVL.

This clone has a single count. This chain connects TRBV3-1 (or the pseudogene TRBV3-2) to TRBJ2-4, with D uncertain. There are 17 residues in the CDR3. The V end was cut by 5 bases, the J end by 5 bases, with 22 bases between. The germline V gene encodes CDR1 LGHDT and CDR2 YNNKEL (reference sequence). CDR3: CASSCDCPIYKENIQYF. The CDR3 DNA reads as TGTGCCAGCAGCTGCGACTGTCCCATTTACAAAGAAAACATTCAGTACTTC.

This clone was counted only a few times. The rearrangement uses TRBV27 and TRBJ2-3; 10 bases match TRBD2. The germline gives CDR1 MNHEY, CDR2 SMNVEV (reference sequence). The CDR3 loop spans 14 amino acids. Unmatched junction bases numbered 5, after V lost 7 bases and J lost 4 bases. For the CDR3, the DNA is TGTGCCAGCACGGAGCGGGGGGGCCCAGATACGCAGTATTTT. It yields the protein CASTERGGPDTQYF.

This chain connects TRBV12-3 or TRBV12-4 to TRBJ1-2; D not resolved. Trimming took 3 bases from V and 8 from J, leaving 7 bases between them. The CDR3 has 11 residues. CDR3 bases: TGTGCCAGCAGTTTTAGGAGGGGCTACACCTTC. Translating it yields CASSFRRGYTF.

The V call is TRBV9, the J call TRBJ2-3; 10 positions agree with TRBD2. Germline CDR1 reads SGDLS; CDR2 reads YYNGEE. V lost 6 bases, J lost 5 bases, and 9 bases stayed unmatched. The CDR3 covers 15 residues. The CDR3 sequence: CASTLSGGAGDTQYF. CDR3 sequence (DNA): TGTGCCAGCACCTTAAGCGGGGGGGCCGGAGATACGCAGTATTTT.

The genes are TRBV19 and TRBJ1-3, with D tentatively TRBD1 (5 bases). The germline V gene has CDR1 LNHDA and CDR2 SQIVND (reference sequence). With 10 bases removed from V and 2 bases from J, the gap between germline ends came to 15 bases. The CDR3 consists of 14 residues. The CDR3 protein is CATTWGGAGNTIYF. The CDR3 DNA reads TGTGCCACCACCTGGGGAGGGGCTGGAAACACCATATATTTT. The variable domain in full, with the rest retrieved from reference TRBV19 and TRBJ1-3, is DGGITQSPKYLFRKEGQNVTLSCEQNLNHDAMYWYRQDPGQGLRLIYYSQIVNDFQKGDIAEGYSVSREKKESFPLTVTSAQKNPTAFYLCATTWGGAGNTIYFGEGSWLTVV.